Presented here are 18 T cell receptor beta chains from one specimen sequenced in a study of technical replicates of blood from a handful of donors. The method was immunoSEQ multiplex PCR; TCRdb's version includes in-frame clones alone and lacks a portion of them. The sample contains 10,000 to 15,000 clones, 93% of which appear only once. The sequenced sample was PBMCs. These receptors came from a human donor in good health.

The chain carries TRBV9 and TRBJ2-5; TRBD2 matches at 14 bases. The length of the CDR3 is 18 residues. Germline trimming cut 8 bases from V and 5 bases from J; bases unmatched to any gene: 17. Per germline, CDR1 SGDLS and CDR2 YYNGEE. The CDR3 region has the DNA TGTGCCAGGCCTCCCCCAGGACTAGCGGGAGGATGCCGGGAGACCCAGTACTTC. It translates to CARPPPGLAGGCRETQYF.

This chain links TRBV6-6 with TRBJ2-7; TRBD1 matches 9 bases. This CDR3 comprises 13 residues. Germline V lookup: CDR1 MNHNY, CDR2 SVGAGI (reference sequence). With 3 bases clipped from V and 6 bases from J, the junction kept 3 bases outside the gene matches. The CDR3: CASSYSTGGEQYF. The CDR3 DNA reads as TGTGCCAGCAGTTATTCGACAGGGGGCGAGCAGTACTTC.

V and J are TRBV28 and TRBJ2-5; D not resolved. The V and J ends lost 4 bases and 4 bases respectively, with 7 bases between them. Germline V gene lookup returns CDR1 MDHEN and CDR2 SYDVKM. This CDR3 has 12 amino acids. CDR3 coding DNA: TGTGCCAGCAGTTCCGCCGGAGAGACCCAGTACTTC. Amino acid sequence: CASSSAGETQYF.

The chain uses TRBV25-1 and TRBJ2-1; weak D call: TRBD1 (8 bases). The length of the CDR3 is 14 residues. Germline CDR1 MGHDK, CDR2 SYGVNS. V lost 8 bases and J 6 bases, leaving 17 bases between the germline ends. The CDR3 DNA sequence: TGTGCCAGCGGCGGGGGACAGGCGATCAATGAGCAGTTCTTC. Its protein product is CASGGGQAINEQFF. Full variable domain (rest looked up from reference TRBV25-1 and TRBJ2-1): EADIYQTPRYLVIGTGKKITLECSQTMGHDKMYWYQQDPGMELHLIHYSYGVNSTEKGDLSSESTVSRIRTEHFPLTLESARPSHTSQYLCASGGGQAINEQFFGPGTRLTVL.

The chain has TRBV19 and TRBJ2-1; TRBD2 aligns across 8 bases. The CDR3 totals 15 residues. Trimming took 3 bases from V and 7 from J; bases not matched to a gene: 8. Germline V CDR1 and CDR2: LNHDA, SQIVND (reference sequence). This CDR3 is CASSMVREARNEQFF. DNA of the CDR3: TGTGCCAGTAGTATGGTGCGGGAGGCCCGGAATGAGCAGTTCTTC.

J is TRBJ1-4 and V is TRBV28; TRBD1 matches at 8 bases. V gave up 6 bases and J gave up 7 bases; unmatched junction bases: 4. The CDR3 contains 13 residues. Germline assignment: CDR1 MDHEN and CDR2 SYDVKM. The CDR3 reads CASSITGGEKLFF. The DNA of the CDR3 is TGTGCCAGCAGCATAACAGGGGGTGAAAAACTGTTTTTT. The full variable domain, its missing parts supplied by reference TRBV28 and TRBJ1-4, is DVKVTQSSRYLVKRTGEKVFLECVQDMDHENMFWYRQDPGLGLRLIYFSYDVKMKEKGDIPEGYSVSREKKERFSLILESASTNQTSMYLCASSITGGEKLFFGSGTQLSVL.

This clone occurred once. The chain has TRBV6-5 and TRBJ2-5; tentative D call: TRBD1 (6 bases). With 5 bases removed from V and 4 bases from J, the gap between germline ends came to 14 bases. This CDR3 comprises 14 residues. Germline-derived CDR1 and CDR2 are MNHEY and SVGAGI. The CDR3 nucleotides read TGTGCCAGCAGTGTGGGGCAGGGGTCAGAGACCCAGTACTTC. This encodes CASSVGQGSETQYF.

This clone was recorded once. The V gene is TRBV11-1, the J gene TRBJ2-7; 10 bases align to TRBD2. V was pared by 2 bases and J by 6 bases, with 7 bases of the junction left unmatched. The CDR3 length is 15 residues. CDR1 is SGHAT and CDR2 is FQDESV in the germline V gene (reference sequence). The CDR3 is CASSLRAGGTLEQYF. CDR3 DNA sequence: TGTGCCAGCAGCTTAAGAGCGGGAGGGACCCTCGAGCAGTACTTC.

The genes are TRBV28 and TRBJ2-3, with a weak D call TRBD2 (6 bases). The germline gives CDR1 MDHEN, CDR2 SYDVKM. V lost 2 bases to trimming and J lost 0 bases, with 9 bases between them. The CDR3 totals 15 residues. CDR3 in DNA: TGTGCCAGCAGTTTAGGGGGACTTAGCACAGATACGCAGTATTTT. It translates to CASSLGGLSTDTQYF.

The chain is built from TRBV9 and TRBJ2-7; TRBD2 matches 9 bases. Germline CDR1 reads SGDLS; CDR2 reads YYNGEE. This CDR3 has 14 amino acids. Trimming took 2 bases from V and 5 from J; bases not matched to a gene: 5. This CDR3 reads CASSVVSGSDEQYF. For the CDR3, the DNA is TGTGCCAGCAGCGTTGTTAGCGGGAGCGACGAGCAGTACTTC. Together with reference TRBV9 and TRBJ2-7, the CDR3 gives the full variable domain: DSGVTQTPKHLITATGQRVTLRCSPRSGDLSVYWYQQSLDQGLQFLIQYYNGEERAKGNILERFSAQQFPDLHSELNLSSLELGDSALYFCASSVVSGSDEQYFGPGTRLTVT.

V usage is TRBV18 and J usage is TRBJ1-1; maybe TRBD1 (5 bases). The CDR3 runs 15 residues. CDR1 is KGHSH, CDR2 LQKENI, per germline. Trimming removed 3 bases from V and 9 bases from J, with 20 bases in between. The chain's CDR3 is CASSPPGGGRRKAFF. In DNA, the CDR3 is TGTGCCAGCTCACCCCCGGGGGGGGGTAGGAGGAAAGCTTTCTTT. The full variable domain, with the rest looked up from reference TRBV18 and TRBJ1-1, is NAGVMQNPRHLVRRRGQEARLRCSPMKGHSHVYWYRQLPEEGLKFMVYLQKENIIDESGMPKERFSAEFPKEGPSILRIQQVVRGDSAAYFCASSPPGGGRRKAFFGQGTRLTVV.

The DNA for the CDR3 is TGTGCCAGCAGCCAGGGGGGTGGAGAGACCCAGTACTTC. Residues: CASSQGGGETQYF. The V gene is TRBV6-1, the J gene TRBJ2-5; the D gene is possibly TRBD1 (7 bases). The germline CDR1 and CDR2 sequences are MNHNS and SASEGT. With 6 bases removed from V and 4 bases from J, the gap between germline ends came to 12 bases. This CDR3 is 13 amino acids long.

In nucleotides, the CDR3 is TGTGCCAGCAACCCTCTGACACCCTCCTACGAGCAGTACTTC. Residues: CASNPLTPSYEQYF. The chain carries TRBV6-1 and TRBJ2-7; D uncertain. V was pared by 7 bases and J by 0 bases, with 13 bases between. The CDR3 has 14 residues. The germline gives CDR1 MNHNS, CDR2 SASEGT.

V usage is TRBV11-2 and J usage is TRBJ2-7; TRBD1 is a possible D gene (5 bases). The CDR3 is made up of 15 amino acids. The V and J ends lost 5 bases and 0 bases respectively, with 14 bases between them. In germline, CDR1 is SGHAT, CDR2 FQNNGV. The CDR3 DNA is TGTGCCAGCAGCACCAGACAGTTGGCCTCCTACGAGCAGTACTTC. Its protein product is CASSTRQLASYEQYF.

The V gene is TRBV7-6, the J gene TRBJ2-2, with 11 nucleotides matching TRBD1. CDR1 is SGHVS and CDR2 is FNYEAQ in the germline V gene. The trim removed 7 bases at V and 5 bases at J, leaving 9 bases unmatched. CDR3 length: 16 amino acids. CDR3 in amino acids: CASKAGTGGWTGELFF. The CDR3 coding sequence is TGTGCCAGCAAGGCTGGGACAGGGGGTTGGACCGGGGAGCTGTTTTTT. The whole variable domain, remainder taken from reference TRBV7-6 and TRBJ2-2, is GAGVSQSPRYKVTKRGQDVALRCDPISGHVSLYWYRQALGQGPEFLTYFNYEAQQDKSGLPNDRFSAERPEGSISTLTIQRTEQRDSAMYRCASKAGTGGWTGELFFGEGSRLTVL.

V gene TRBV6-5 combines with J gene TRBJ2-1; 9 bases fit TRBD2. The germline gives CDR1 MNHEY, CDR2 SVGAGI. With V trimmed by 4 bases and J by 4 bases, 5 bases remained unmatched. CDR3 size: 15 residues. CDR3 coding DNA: TGTGCCAGCAGTTCCGGGACTAGCAGATACAATGAGCAGTTCTTC. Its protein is CASSSGTSRYNEQFF.

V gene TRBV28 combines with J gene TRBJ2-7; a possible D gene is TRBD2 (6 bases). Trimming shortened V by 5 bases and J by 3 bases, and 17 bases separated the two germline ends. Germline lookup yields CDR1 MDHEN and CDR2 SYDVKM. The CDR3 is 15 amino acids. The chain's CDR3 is CASSPLGTGIYEQYF. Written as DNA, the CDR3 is TGTGCCAGCAGTCCATTAGGGACTGGGATCTACGAGCAGTACTTC.

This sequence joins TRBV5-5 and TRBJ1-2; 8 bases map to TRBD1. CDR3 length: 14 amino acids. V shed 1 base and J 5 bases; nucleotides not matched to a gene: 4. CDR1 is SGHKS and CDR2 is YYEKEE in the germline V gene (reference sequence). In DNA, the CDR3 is TGTGCCAGCAGCTTGAACAGGGGGGGGTATGGCTACACCTTC. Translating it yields CASSLNRGGYGYTF.